This TCR beta chain is drawn from a study of blood T cell repertoires in COVID-19. About the study: Researchers got acute and convalescent COVID-19 samples from the United States, Italy and Spain.

The table lists this clone with a few counts. Some clones are missing from TCRdb's copy, which holds only in-frame ones; the method was immunoSEQ multiplex PCR. The profile shows 100,000 to 150,000 clones, around 89% of them singletons. The germline V gene encodes CDR1 SNHLY and CDR2 FYNNEI. With V trimmed by 3 bases and J by 6 bases, 8 bases remained unmatched. The CDR3 is made up of 15 amino acids. The origin of this receptor is a man aged 45-65 years with active or convalescent COVID-19. Material: peripheral blood. The rearrangement links TRBV2 to TRBJ1-5; 7 bases are a match to TRBD1. CDR3 sequence (DNA): TGTGCCAGCAGTGAGTACAGGGGTTCGGCTCAGCCCCAGCATTTT. This gives the protein CASSEYRGSAQPQHF.